A single sample gave rise to the 18 T cell receptor beta chains below, sequenced in a study of T cell responses to AZD1222 COVID-19 vaccine. The protocol was immunoSEQ multiplex PCR, while the TCRdb copy is restricted to in-frame clones and leaves out a portion. The sample holds over 90,000 clones, 75% to 90% seen once. The input for sequencing was peripheral blood, taken on day 0 of AZD1222 vaccination. These receptors originate from an adult in good health.

The chain has TRBV7-9 and TRBJ1-2; 7 nucleotides agree with TRBD1. The CDR3 runs 14 residues. Germline V CDR1 and CDR2: SEHNR, FQNEAQ (reference sequence). The V and J ends lost 1 base and 5 bases, in that order; junction bases with no gene match: 4. The CDR3 sequence: CASSLVGTAYGYTF. CDR3 DNA sequence: TGTGCCAGCAGCTTAGTTGGGACAGCGTATGGCTACACCTTC.

CDR3 sequence reads: CASSRSGGDNEQFF. The CDR3 DNA follows: TGCGCCAGCAGTCGATCCGGGGGCGATAATGAGCAGTTCTTC. This rearrangement joins TRBV10-1 to TRBJ2-1, with D perhaps assigned TRBD1 or TRBD2 (6 bases each). This CDR3 comprises 14 residues. CDR1 WNHNN and CDR2 SYGVQD come from the germline V gene (reference sequence). The V end was cut by 5 bases, the J end by 7 bases, with 15 bases between.

This clone was seen only once. The chain recombines TRBV5-1 with TRBJ2-3; D gene unclear. Trimming removed 4 bases from V and 3 bases from J, with 12 bases in between. Per germline, CDR1 SGHRS and CDR2 YFSETQ. This CDR3 region has 14 residues. Written as DNA, the CDR3 is TGCGCCAGCAGCCTGAGGACGGATACAGATACGCAGTATTTT. The encoded protein is CASSLRTDTDTQYF.

This clone is a singleton in its sample. The V gene is TRBV5-4, the J gene TRBJ1-6; D may be TRBD1 (6 bases). Germline loops: CDR1 SGHNT, CDR2 YYREEE (reference sequence). Trimming shortened V by 10 bases and J by 6 bases, and 26 bases separated the two germline ends. The CDR3 runs 17 residues. The CDR3 loop is CASSPGTLQSGNSPLHF. DNA of the CDR3: TGTGCCTCCAGCCCCGGGACACTCCAATCGGGTAATTCACCCCTCCACTTT.

The V and J genes are TRBV10-3 and TRBJ1-5, with D perhaps TRBD1 (6 bases). Germline CDR1 is ENHRY and CDR2 is SYGVKD. The CDR3 loop spans 12 amino acids. V lost 3 bases to trimming and J lost 6 bases, with 6 bases between them. CDR3 region: CAISEQGQPQHF. As DNA, the CDR3 is TGTGCCATCAGTGAACAGGGTCAGCCCCAGCATTTT.

This chain connects TRBV27 to TRBJ1-2; 10 bases line up with TRBD1. The length of the CDR3 is 15 residues. Unmatched junction bases numbered 4, after V lost 5 bases and J lost 1 base. Germline V CDR1 and CDR2: MNHEY, SMNVEV (reference sequence). The CDR3 coding sequence is TGTGCCAGCAGTCCGGGACAGGGGAATAACTATGGCTACACCTTC. Translating gives CASSPGQGNNYGYTF.

This clone has more than one count but fewer than ten. The chain joins TRBV6-5 to TRBJ1-3; 10 bases line up with TRBD1. Germline V gives CDR1 MNHEY, CDR2 SVGAGI. The CDR3 extends over 14 amino acids. Unmatched junction bases numbered 5, after V lost 6 bases and J lost 6 bases. CDR3 in DNA: TGTGCCAGCAGCCCGGGACAGGGGATAAACACCATATATTTT. It yields the protein CASSPGQGINTIYF.

V is TRBV27 and J is TRBJ1-2; TRBD1 aligns across 7 bases. The V gene end was trimmed by 3 bases and the J gene end by 5 bases; junction bases not matched to a gene: 3. The germline V gene encodes CDR1 MNHEY and CDR2 SMNVEV (reference sequence). The CDR3 loop spans 13 amino acids. CDR3 region: CASSFRGGYGYTF. The CDR3 nucleotides read TGTGCCAGCAGTTTCAGGGGGGGTTATGGCTACACCTTC.

The rearrangement joins TRBV27 to TRBJ2-3; perhaps D is TRBD1 or TRBD2 (5 bases each). Germline assignment: CDR1 MNHEY and CDR2 SMNVEV (reference sequence). The CDR3 is 14 amino acids. V lost 2 bases and J 4 bases, leaving 10 bases between the germline ends. The CDR3 is CASSLRGPPDTQYF. In nucleotides, the CDR3 is TGTGCCAGCAGTTTACGGGGCCCTCCAGATACGCAGTATTTT.

This chain joins TRBV19 and TRBJ1-3; D unclear. This CDR3 has 15 residues. Germline CDR1 is LNHDA and CDR2 is SQIVND (reference sequence). Trimming cost V 3 bases and J 0 bases, with 9 bases left between them. The DNA of the CDR3 is TGTGCCAGTAGTATCATGCAGAGCTCTGGAAACACCATATATTTT. This codes for CASSIMQSSGNTIYF.

This clone was recorded once. The chain couples TRBV7-3 to TRBJ1-1, with D uncertain. This CDR3 spans 13 amino acids. Trimming left V 6 bases short and J 5 bases short, with 13 bases between. Germline CDR1 is SGHTA and CDR2 is FQGTGA. The CDR3 coding sequence is TGTGCCAGCAGTCCCGACCCGAGGACTGAAGCTTTCTTT. It encodes CASSPDPRTEAFF.

The gene calls are TRBV24-1 and TRBJ1-2; no reliable D call. The CDR3 is 12 residues long. The V end was cut by 3 bases, the J end by 7 bases, with 8 bases between. From germline, CDR1 is KGHDR and CDR2 SFDVKD. CDR3 bases: TGTGCCACCAGTGATGTCGGCAGTGGCTACACCTTC. Translation gives CATSDVGSGYTF.

This chain links TRBV4-1 with TRBJ2-3, with a possible D match to TRBD2 (5 bases). CDR1 and CDR2 (germline): MGHRA, YSYEKL. V was shortened by 1 base and J by 2 bases, with 16 bases between the two germline ends. This CDR3 contains 17 residues. The chain's CDR3 is CASSQGGFGEPTDTQYF. DNA for the CDR3: TGCGCCAGCAGCCAAGGAGGTTTCGGGGAGCCCACAGATACGCAGTATTTT.

The chain uses TRBV10-3 and TRBJ1-1; TRBD1 is a possible D gene (5 bases). The CDR3 has 15 residues. V gave up 4 bases and J gave up 3 bases, with 15 bases separating them. Germline-derived CDR1 and CDR2 are ENHRY and SYGVKD. The CDR3 bases are TGTGCCATCAGTGGCCGGGACCCGGAGGACACTGAAGCTTTCTTT. This gives the protein CAISGRDPEDTEAFF.

The chain couples TRBV12-5 to TRBJ1-1, with a weak D call TRBD1 (5 bases). The CDR3 consists of 13 residues. Deletions cut 3 bases from V and 1 base from J, with 6 bases between. Germline CDR1 is LGHNT and CDR2 is FRNRAP. The CDR3 is CASGLGQNTEAFF. For the CDR3, the DNA is TGTGCTAGTGGTTTAGGACAGAACACTGAAGCTTTCTTT.

The V and J genes are TRBV18 and TRBJ1-4; no clear D. The CDR3 contains 14 residues. Germline CDR1 is KGHSH and CDR2 is LQKENI. V was trimmed by 8 bases and J by 0 bases, leaving 10 bases between them. The CDR3, as DNA: TGTGCCAGCACGGCGGGAGCAACTAATGAAAAACTGTTTTTT. Translation gives CASTAGATNEKLFF.

The chain carries TRBV28 and TRBJ1-2; D gene ambiguous. V was pared by 3 bases and J by 7 bases, with 9 bases between. Germline V gives CDR1 MDHEN, CDR2 SYDVKM. The CDR3 has 12 amino acids. The CDR3 loop reads CASSFAGAGYTF. Written as DNA, the CDR3 is TGTGCCAGCAGTTTTGCGGGTGCTGGCTACACCTTC.

The J gene is TRBJ2-2, the V gene TRBV6-5, with D possibly being TRBD1 (5 bases). Trimming left V 10 bases short and J 0 bases short, with 12 bases between. CDR3 size: 14 residues. Germline CDR1 MNHEY, CDR2 SVGAGI. CDR3 DNA: TGTGCCACCCGGCGGACAACGAACACCGGGGAGCTGTTTTTT. Its translation is CATRRTTNTGELFF.